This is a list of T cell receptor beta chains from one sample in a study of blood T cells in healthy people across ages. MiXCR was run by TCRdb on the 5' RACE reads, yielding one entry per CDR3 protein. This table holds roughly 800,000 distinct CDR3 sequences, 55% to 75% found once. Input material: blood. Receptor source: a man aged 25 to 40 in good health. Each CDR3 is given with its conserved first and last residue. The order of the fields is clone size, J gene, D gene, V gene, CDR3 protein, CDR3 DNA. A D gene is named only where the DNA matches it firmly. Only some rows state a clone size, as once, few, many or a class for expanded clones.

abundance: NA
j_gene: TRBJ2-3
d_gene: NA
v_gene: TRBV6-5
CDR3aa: CASRLTGTSDTQYF
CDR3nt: TGTGCCAGCAGGCTAACAGGGACGTCCGATACGCAGTATTTT

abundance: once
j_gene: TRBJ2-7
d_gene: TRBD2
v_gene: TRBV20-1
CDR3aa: CSASFQRNSLAGDYEQYF
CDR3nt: TGCAGTGCTAGCTTTCAAAGGAATTCGCTAGCGGGCGACTACGAGCAGTACTTC

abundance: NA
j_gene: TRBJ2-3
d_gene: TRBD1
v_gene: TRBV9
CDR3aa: CASRQTGSDTQYF
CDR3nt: TGTGCCAGCAGACAGACAGGGTCGGATACGCAGTATTTT

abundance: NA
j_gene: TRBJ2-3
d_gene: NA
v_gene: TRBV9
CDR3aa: CASSKQSGSTADTQYF
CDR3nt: TGTGCCAGCAGCAAACAATCCGGGTCCACCGCAGATACGCAGTATTTT

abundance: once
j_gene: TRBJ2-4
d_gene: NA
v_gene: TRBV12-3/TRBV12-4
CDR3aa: CASSTSGTPPKEQYF
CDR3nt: TGTGCCAGCAGTACGAGCGGAACTCCACCTAAGGAGCAGTACTTC

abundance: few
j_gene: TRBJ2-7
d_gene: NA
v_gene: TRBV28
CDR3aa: CASSLPGFEQYF
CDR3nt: TGTGCCAGCAGTTTGCCCGGGTTCGAGCAGTACTTC

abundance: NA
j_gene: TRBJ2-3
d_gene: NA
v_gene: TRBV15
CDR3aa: CATSRRLLGSGDTQYF
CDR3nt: TGTGCCACCAGCAGGAGACTCCTAGGGTCGGGGGATACGCAGTATTTT

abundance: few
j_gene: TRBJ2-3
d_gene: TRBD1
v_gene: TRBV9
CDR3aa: CASSHGTDPADTQYF
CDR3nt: TGTGCCAGCAGCCATGGGACAGACCCAGCAGATACGCAGTATTTT

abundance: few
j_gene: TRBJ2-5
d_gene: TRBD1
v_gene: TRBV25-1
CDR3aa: CASGTAAQETQYF
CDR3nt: TGTGCCAGCGGGACAGCCGCTCAAGAGACCCAGTACTTC

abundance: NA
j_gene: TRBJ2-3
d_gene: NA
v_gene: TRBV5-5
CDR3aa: CASGPTTGPDTQYF
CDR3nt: TGTGCCAGCGGCCCGACCACCGGCCCAGATACGCAGTATTTT

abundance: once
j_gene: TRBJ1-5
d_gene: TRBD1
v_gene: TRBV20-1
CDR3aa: CSATTGAQPQHF
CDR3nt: TGCAGTGCCACCACAGGGGCACAGCCCCAGCATTTT

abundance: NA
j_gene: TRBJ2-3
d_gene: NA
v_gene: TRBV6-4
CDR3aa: CASSRTATDTQYF
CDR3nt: TGTGCCAGCAGTCGGACAGCCACAGATACGCAGTATTTT

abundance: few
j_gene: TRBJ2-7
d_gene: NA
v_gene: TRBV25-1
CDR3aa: CASSGRALYEQYF
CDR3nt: TGTGCCAGCAGTGGCCGGGCCCTCTACGAGCAGTACTTC

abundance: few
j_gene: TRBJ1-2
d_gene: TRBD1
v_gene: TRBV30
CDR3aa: CAWTQSDRESRGYTF
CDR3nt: TGTGCCTGGACCCAATCGGACAGGGAAAGTCGTGGCTACACCTTC

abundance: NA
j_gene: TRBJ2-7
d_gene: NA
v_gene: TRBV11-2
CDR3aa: CASSWAHSDEQYF
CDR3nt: TGTGCCAGCAGCTGGGCCCACTCGGACGAGCAGTACTTC

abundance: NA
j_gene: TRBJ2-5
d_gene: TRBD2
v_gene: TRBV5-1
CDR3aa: CASSRGDGQETQYF
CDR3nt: TGCGCCAGCAGCCGGGGGGACGGACAAGAGACCCAGTACTTC

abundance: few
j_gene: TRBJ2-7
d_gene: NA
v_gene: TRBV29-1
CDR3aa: CSVVVQLTPYEQYF
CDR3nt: TGCAGCGTTGTCGTCCAACTCACCCCTTACGAGCAGTACTTC

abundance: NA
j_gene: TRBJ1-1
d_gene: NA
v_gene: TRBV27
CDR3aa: CATASPGFGGMNTEAFF
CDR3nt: TGTGCCACAGCTTCCCCAGGGTTTGGGGGCATGAACACTGAAGCTTTCTTT

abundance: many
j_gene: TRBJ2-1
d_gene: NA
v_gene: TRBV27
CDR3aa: CASSSGNEQFF
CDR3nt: TGTGCCAGCAGTAGCGGGAATGAGCAGTTCTTC

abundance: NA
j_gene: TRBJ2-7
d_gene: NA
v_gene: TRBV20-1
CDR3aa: CSARLSGTYEQYF
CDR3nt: TGCAGTGCTAGACTGTCAGGGACCTACGAGCAGTACTTC

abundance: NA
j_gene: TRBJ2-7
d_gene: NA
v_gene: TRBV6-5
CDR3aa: CASSYSIGQGYEQYF
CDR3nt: TGTGCCAGCAGTTACTCGATAGGGCAGGGCTACGAGCAGTACTTC

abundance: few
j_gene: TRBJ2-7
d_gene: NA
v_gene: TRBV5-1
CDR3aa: CASSLDGGGNPSYEQYF
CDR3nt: TGCGCCAGCAGCTTGGACGGAGGAGGTAATCCCTCCTACGAGCAGTACTTC

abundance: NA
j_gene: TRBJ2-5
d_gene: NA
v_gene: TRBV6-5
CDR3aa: CASRDDRSGNETQYF
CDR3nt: TGTGCCAGCAGAGACGACAGGTCAGGTAACGAGACCCAGTACTTC

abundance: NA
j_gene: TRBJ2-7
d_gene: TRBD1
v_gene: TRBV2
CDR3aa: CATEPGGTGEYEQYF
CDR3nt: TGTGCCACCGAACCGGGGGGGACAGGGGAATACGAGCAGTACTTC

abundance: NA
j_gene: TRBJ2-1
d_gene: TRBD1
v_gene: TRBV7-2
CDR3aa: CASSLVLGGQGYYEQFF
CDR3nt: TGTGCCAGCAGCTTAGTACTTGGAGGACAGGGGTACTACGAGCAGTTCTTC

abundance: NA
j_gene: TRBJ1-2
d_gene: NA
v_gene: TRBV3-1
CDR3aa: CASSQDEGPARGYTF
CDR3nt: TGTGCCAGCAGCCAAGATGAGGGACCAGCTAGGGGCTACACCTTC

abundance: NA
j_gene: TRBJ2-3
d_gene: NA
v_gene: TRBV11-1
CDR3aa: CASSWEQGPDTQYF
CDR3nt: TGTGCCAGCAGCTGGGAGCAGGGACCAGATACGCAGTATTTT

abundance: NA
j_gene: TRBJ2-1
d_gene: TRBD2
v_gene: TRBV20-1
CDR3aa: CSAVNLAGAYNEQFF
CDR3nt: TGCAGTGCTGTAAATCTAGCGGGAGCCTACAATGAGCAGTTCTTC

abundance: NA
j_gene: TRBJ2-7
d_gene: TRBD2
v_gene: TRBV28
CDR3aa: CASSPPGLAAYEQYF
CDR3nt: TGTGCCAGCAGTCCCCCGGGACTAGCGGCTTACGAGCAGTACTTC

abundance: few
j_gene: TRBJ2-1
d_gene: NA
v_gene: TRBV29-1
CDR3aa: CSVPPLGIDNEQFF
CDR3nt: TGCAGCGTGCCTCCTTTGGGGATTGACAATGAGCAGTTCTTC

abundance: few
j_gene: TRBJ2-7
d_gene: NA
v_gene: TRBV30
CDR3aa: CAWSKGYEDEQYF
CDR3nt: TGTGCCTGGAGTAAAGGATACGAGGACGAGCAGTACTTC

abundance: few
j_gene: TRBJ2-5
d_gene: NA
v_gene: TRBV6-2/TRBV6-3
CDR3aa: CASSDRRQKQYF
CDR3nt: TGTGCCAGCAGCGATCGGCGGCAGAAACAGTACTTC

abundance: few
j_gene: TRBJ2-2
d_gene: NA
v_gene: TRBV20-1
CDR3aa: CSAPDQNTGELFF
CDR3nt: TGCAGTGCTCCGGACCAGAACACCGGGGAGCTGTTTTTT

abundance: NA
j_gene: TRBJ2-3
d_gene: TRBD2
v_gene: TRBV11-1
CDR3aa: CASSLVTERGAPTQYF
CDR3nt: TGTGCCAGCAGCTTAGTCACCGAGCGGGGGGCCCCCACGCAGTATTTT

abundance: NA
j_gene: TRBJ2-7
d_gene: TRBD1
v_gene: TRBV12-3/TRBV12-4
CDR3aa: CASSLARTGVEYF
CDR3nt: TGTGCCAGCAGTTTAGCCAGGACAGGAGTTGAGTACTTC

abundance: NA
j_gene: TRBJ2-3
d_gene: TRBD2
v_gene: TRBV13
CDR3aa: CAGSSPLIAGETDTQYF
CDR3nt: TGTGCCGGCAGCTCGCCGTTAATAGCGGGAGAGACAGATACGCAGTATTTT

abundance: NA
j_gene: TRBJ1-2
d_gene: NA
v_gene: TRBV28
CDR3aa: CASNQWGNRPQGYGYTF
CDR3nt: TGTGCCAGCAACCAATGGGGGAACAGGCCCCAGGGTTATGGCTACACCTTC

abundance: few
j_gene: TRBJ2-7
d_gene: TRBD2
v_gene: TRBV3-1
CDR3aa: CASSPLSVAGTYEQYF
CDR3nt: TGTGCCAGCAGCCCACTGTCGGTAGCGGGAACTTACGAGCAGTACTTC

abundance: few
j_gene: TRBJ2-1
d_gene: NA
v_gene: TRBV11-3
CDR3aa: CASSLVGGTADNEQFF
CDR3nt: TGTGCCAGCAGCTTAGTAGGCGGGACGGCAGACAATGAGCAGTTCTTC

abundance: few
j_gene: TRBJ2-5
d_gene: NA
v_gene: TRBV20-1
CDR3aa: CSARRTVRETQYF
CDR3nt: TGCAGTGCTCGCAGGACAGTAAGAGAGACCCAGTACTTC

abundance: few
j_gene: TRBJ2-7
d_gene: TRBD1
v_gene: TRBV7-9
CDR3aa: CASSSTPGTGTEQYF
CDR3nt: TGTGCCAGCAGCTCGACACCCGGGACAGGAACTGAGCAGTACTTC

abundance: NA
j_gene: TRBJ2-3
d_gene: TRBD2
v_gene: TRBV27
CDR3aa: CAAGLARTDTQYF
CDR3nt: TGTGCGGCTGGACTAGCCCGCACAGATACGCAGTATTTT